The entry that follows covers one TCR beta chain sequence. Its antigen remains unknown. The data belong to a study of shared clonotypes between healthy human individuals. Findings and caveats of the study: Among the subsets, naive ones generally showed larger estimated richness than memory ones.

The V gene's germline CDR1 is SGHRS and CDR2 YFSETQ. The CDR3 runs to 16 residues. Losses at the gene ends were 4 bases for V and 0 bases for J; bases not matched to a gene: 7. The authors split each subset's genomic DNA evenly across several immunoSEQ plates. Each replicate PCR on the sorted subsets used about 0.2 ug DNA (around 30,000 T cell genomes). The repertoire was sequenced with immunoSEQ multiplex PCR; TCRdb's copy has only in-frame clones and lacks some. The data show about 2 million clones, with roughly 94% seen just once and roughly 0.13% held by the top ten. The clonotype comes from a man younger than 35 in good health. The sequenced material came from naive CD4+ T cells sorted from blood. The subset: CD45RA+ positively selected. This rearrangement joins TRBV5-1 to TRBJ1-1; TRBD1 matches at 9 bases. The CDR3: CASSPRTGVMNTEAFF. The CDR3 bases are TGCGCCAGCAGCCCCCGGACAGGGGTTATGAACACTGAAGCTTTCTTT.